A selection of T cell receptor beta chains follows, all from one sample in a study of shared clonotypes between healthy human individuals. The protocol was immunoSEQ multiplex PCR, while the TCRdb copy is restricted to in-frame clones and leaves out a portion. The sample records about 480,000 clones, 60% to 80% being singletons. Source material: PBMCs. The receptors shown here come from a woman between 40 and 55 years old in good health. Some clones in this sample may be carry-over from other donors' samples. Both conserved end residues are part of each CDR3. A D gene is named only where the DNA matches it firmly. Not every row has a clone size; where given, it reads once, few, many or a size class.

abundance	v_gene	j_gene	d_gene	CDR3aa	CDR3nt
few	TRBV7-6	TRBJ2-2	-	CASSLVVLRGELFF	TGTGCCAGCAGCTTAGTGGTTTTACGAGGGGAGCTGTTTTTT
-	TRBV7-9	TRBJ2-5	-	CASSLGGGGIGETQYF	TGTGCCAGCAGCTTAGGGGGAGGCGGCATTGGGGAGACCCAGTACTTC
-	TRBV5-4	TRBJ1-6	TRBD1	CASSQKATGRNSPLHF	TGTGCCAGCAGCCAAAAAGCGACAGGGCGTAATTCACCCCTCCACTTT
-	TRBV19	TRBJ2-3	-	CASSFIRSGTDTQYF	TGTGCCAGTAGTTTTATCCGGTCGGGCACAGATACGCAGTATTTT
-	TRBV18	TRBJ1-1	-	CASSPTGYAEAFF	TGTGCCAGCTCACCAACCGGTTACGCTGAAGCTTTCTTT
once	TRBV18	TRBJ2-2	-	CASSPPQGDTGELFF	TGTGCCAGCTCACCACCACAGGGTGACACCGGGGAGCTGTTTTTT
-	TRBV9	TRBJ1-3	-	CASSGGSGNTIYF	TGTGCCAGCAGCGGGGGCTCTGGAAACACCATATATTTT
-	TRBV5-1	TRBJ2-2	-	CASSLGTTNTGELFF	TGCGCCAGCAGCTTAGGGACCACGAACACCGGGGAGCTGTTTTTT
-	TRBV27	TRBJ2-2	-	CATYGIRGNTGELFF	TGTGCCACCTACGGGATAAGGGGTAACACCGGGGAGCTGTTTTTT
-	TRBV7-2	TRBJ2-5	-	CASSSGPSEQETQYF	TGTGCCAGCAGCTCCGGGCCTAGCGAACAAGAGACCCAGTACTTC
-	TRBV29-1	TRBJ2-3	-	CSVDEENADTQYF	TGCAGCGTTGACGAGGAAAACGCAGATACGCAGTATTTT
-	TRBV30	TRBJ2-5	-	CAWSEYGPQYF	TGTGCCTGGAGCGAATATGGTCCCCAGTACTTC
-	TRBV5-4	TRBJ2-7	TRBD1	CAITNRAGGASEQYF	TGTGCCATCACCAACAGGGCAGGGGGAGCAAGCGAGCAGTACTTC
many	TRBV18	TRBJ2-3	-	CASSHAETATDTQYF	TGTGCCAGCTCACATGCCGAGACAGCCACAGATACGCAGTATTTT
-	TRBV6-6	TRBJ1-5	-	CASSGSRTGNQPQHF	TGTGCCAGCAGCGGTAGCCGGACGGGCAATCAGCCCCAGCATTTT
once	TRBV19	TRBJ2-2	-	CASGRAPVANTGELFF	TGTGCCAGTGGAAGGGCGCCCGTAGCGAACACCGGGGAGCTGTTTTTT